This TCR beta chain was sequenced for a study of blood T cell repertoires in COVID-19 (TCRdb year 2020). In terms of the full investigation: Samples from collaborators originated in the United States, Italy and Spain and spanned both the acute and convalescent phases of COVID-19. The prospective study material was composed of cDNA or gDNA derived from T cells, B-cell-depleted T cells, or PBMCs. HLA class I and class II types, where available, came from metadata supplied by the sample provider rather than from assay-based typing. A freely available public database, intended as a resource for researchers studying the immune response to SARS-CoV-2, is where the repertoires were released. Deeply sampled blood TCRbeta repertoires from subjects exposed to, actively infected with, or recovered from COVID-19 were included in the dataset. Samples were obtained from the ongoing ImmuneRACE study (first 160 participants) and from 1,200 or so subjects provided by 6 global collaborators. Nearly every sample came with metadata listing a de-identified subject ID, COVID-19 status, age in years and sex.

With regard to this clone: Which antigen it targets is not known. Per-base qualities were not stored, and no clone one base away is much larger.

TCRbeta CDR3 regions were amplified from genomic DNA using the immunoSEQ Assay, a bias-controlled multiplex PCR. Per the authors' processing: Within the assay, amplification of reference gene primers was used to estimate how many nucleated cells each sample contained. To quantify the absolute abundance of each unique TCRbeta CDR3 rearrangement, sequence reads were collapsed and filtered. Productive Simpson clonality was computed per sample as the square root of Simpson's diversity index over productive rearrangements. In TCRdb, the immuneACCESS table is reduced to in-frame sequences with V and J assigned. These tables do not hold every clone; where another copy was compared, an unresolved V gene accounts for under half, and the others remain unexplained. That table gives V, J and clone size, and the DNA gave D and trimming. The sample contains roughly 330,000 clones, around 87% of them found a single time. The ten top clones hold roughly 5% of the sample.

Participants in the prospective study were enrolled through a virtual design, were aged roughly 18 to 90 years, and lived in some 24 United States geographic areas. In the prospective study, cohorts were assigned on the basis of participant-reported clinical history obtained from a screening survey and a study questionnaire. Recovered participants in ImmuneRACE Cohort 3 were defined by two consecutive negative NP/OP PCR tests, clearance by a healthcare professional, or resolution of symptoms. Each participant in the prospective study had whole blood, serum and a nasopharyngeal or oropharyngeal swab collected by mobile phlebotomists. Participants in the prospective study had the option to provide additional blood draws and questionnaires over a roughly 2-month period. Prospective study blood samples were shipped either frozen or at room temperature before DNA extraction. General conclusions and limits of the study: How much clinical and demographic metadata was included differed by source and by participant, and the metadata was provided uncurated.

This clonotype was sampled from a woman aged 25-40 years who had recovered from COVID-19. Input material: PBMCs or T cells enriched from blood (not recorded which).

The DNA sequence is given as TGCGCCAGCAGCCAAGATCTGAGGGAGCGCGATCAGCCCCAGCATTTT. Its protein is CASSQDLRERDQPQHF. The chain is made from TRBV4-3 and TRBJ1-5; there is no confident call for the D gene. V was cut back by 0 bases and J by 5 bases, leaving a gap of 14 bases between them. For CDR1 and CDR2, the germline V gene lists LGHNA and YSLEER. The CDR3 spans 16 residues, from the cysteine through the phenylalanine. The read is trimmed to its CDR3 DNA, 48 bases read in frame from base 1.